The 3 T cell receptor beta chains below come from one sample, sequenced in a study of somatic mutations in cytotoxic T cells in rheumatoid arthritis. Sequenced by immunoSEQ multiplex PCR; TCRdb stores in-frame clones only, minus some. The top ten hold around 40% of the sample, which has about 6,700 clones, 70% seen once. The source material was CD8+ T cells sorted from blood. These receptors originate from a middle-aged man in good health.

V and J are TRBV5-6 and TRBJ1-5; 8 nucleotides line up with TRBD1. V trimming: 0 bases; J trimming: 1 base; junction bases outside the gene matches: 6. Germline V gene data show CDR1 as SGHDT and CDR2 as YYEEEE. The CDR3 length is 17 residues. This CDR3 reads CASSLGGQVGSNQPQHF. The CDR3 nucleotides read TGTGCCAGCAGCTTGGGGGGACAGGTCGGGAGCAATCAGCCCCAGCATTTT.

This chain joins TRBV28 and TRBJ2-7; 8 positions match TRBD1. The CDR3 has 15 residues. V lost 4 bases to trimming and J lost 2 bases; unmatched junction nucleotides: 7. The germline gives CDR1 MDHEN, CDR2 SYDVKM. Here the CDR3 DNA reads TGTGCCAGCAGTTCACGGACAGGGAGTACCTACGAGCAGTACTTC. Residues: CASSSRTGSTYEQYF.

The V gene is TRBV28, the J gene TRBJ1-2; 11 nucleotides agree with TRBD1. Germline CDR1 and CDR2: MDHEN and SYDVKM. V lost 3 bases and J lost 6; bases outside the gene matches: 18. The CDR3 consists of 19 residues. DNA for the CDR3: TGTGCCAGCAGTTTTCTGGACAGGGGGCGATACAGTGCGGTCGATGGCTACACCTTC. This sequence encodes CASSFLDRGRYSAVDGYTF.